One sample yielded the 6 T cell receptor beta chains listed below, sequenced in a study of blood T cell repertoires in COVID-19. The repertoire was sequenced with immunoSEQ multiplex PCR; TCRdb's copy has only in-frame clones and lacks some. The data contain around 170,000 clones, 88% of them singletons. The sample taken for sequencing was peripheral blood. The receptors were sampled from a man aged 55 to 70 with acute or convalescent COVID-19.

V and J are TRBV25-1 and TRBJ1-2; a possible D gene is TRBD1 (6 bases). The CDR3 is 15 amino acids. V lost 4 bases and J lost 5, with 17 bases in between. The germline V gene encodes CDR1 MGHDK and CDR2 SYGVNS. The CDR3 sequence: CASSATDSARYGYTF. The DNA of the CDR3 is TGTGCCAGCAGTGCCACGGACAGCGCTAGGTATGGCTACACCTTC.

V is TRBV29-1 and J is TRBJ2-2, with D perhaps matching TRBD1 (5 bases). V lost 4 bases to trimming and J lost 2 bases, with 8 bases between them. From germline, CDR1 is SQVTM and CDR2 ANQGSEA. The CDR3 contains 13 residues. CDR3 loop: CSVAQGNTGELFF. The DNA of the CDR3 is TGCAGCGTTGCCCAGGGAAACACCGGGGAGCTGTTTTTT.

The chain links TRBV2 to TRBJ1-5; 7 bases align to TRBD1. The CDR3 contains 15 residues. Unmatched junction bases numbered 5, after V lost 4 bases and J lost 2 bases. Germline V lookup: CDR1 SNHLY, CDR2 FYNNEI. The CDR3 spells CASSGQGTGNQPQHF. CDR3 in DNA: TGTGCCAGCAGTGGACAGGGTACTGGCAATCAGCCCCAGCATTTT.

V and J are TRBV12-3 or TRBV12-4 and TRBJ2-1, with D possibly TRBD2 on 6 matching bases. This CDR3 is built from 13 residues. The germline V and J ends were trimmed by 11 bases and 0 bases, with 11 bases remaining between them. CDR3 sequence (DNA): TGTGCCGATGGGGGGAGCTCCTACAATGAGCAGTTCTTC. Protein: CADGGSSYNEQFF.

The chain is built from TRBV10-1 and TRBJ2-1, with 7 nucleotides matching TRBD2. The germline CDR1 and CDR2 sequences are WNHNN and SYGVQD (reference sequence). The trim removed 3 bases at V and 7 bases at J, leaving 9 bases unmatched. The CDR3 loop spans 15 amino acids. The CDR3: CASSDYREVRNEQFF. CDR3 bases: TGCGCCAGCAGTGATTATCGGGAGGTCAGGAATGAGCAGTTCTTC.

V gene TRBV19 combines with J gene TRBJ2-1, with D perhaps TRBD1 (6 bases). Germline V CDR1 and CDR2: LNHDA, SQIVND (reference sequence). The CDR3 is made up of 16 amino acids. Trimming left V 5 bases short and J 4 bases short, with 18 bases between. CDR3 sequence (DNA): TGTGCCAGTAGTCGAAAGAACAGGGCTTTTTACAATGAGCAGTTCTTC. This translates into CASSRKNRAFYNEQFF.